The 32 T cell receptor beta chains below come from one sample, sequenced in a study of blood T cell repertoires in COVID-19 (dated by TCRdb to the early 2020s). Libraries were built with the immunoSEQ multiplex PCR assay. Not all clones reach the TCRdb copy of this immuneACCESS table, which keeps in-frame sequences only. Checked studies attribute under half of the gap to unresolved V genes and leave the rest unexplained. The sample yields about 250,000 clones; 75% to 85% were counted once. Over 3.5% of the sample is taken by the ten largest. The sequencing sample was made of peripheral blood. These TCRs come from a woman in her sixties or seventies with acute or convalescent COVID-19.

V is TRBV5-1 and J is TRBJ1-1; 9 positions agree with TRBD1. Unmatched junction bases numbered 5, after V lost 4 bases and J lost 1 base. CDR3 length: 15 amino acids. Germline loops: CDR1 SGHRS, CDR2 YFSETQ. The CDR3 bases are TGCGCCAGCAGCGTAACAGGGGGCAGGAACACTGAAGCTTTCTTT. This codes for CASSVTGGRNTEAFF.

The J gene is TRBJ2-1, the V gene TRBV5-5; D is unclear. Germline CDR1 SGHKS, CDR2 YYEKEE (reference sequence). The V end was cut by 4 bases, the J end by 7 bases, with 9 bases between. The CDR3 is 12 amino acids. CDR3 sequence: CASSLEWNEQFF. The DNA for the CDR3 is TGTGCCAGCAGCCTCGAGTGGAATGAGCAGTTCTTC.

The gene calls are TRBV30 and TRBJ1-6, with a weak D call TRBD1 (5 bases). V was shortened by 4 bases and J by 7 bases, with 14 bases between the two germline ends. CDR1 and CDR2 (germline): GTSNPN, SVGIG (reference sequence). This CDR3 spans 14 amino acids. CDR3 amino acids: CAWTRGDVNSPLHF. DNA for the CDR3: TGTGCCTGGACGCGGGGGGACGTCAATTCACCCCTCCACTTT.

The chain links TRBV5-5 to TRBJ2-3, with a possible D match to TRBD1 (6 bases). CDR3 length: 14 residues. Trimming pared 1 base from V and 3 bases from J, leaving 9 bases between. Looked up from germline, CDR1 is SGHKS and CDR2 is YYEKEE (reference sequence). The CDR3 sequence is CASSLIRGTDTQYF. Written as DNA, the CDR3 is TGTGCCAGCAGCTTGATCAGGGGTACAGATACGCAGTATTTT.

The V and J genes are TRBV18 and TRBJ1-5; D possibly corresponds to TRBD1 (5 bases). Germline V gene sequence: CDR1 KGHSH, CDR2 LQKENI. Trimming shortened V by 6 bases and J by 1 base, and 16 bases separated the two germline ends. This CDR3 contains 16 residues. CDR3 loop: CASSPGTGESNQPQHF. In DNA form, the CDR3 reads TGTGCCAGCTCCCCAGGGACTGGGGAGAGCAATCAGCCCCAGCATTTT.

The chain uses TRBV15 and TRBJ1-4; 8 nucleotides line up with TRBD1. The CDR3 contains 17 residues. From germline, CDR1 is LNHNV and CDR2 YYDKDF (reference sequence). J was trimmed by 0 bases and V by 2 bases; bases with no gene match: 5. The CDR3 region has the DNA TGTGCCACCAGCAGACGCGACAGGGGTGCAACTAATGAAAAACTGTTTTTT. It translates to CATSRRDRGATNEKLFF.

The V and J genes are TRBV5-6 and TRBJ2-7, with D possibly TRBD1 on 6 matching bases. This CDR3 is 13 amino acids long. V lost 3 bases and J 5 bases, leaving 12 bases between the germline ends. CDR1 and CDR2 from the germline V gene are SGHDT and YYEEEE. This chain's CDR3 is CASSSVTGHEQYF. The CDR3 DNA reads TGTGCCAGCAGCTCCGTTACAGGGCACGAGCAGTACTTC.

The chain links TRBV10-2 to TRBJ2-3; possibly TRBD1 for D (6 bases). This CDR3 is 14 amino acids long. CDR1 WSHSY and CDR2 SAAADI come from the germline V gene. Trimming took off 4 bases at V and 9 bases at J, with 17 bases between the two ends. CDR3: CASSGGIQGLTQYF. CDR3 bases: TGCGCCAGCAGTGGGGGAATACAGGGATTAACGCAGTATTTT.

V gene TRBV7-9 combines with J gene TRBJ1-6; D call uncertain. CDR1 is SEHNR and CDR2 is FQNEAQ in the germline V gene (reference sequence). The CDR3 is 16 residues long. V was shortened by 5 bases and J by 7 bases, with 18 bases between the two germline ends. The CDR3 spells CASSIPAVAGNSPLHF. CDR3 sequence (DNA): TGTGCCAGCAGCATCCCGGCAGTGGCCGGGAATTCACCCCTCCACTTT. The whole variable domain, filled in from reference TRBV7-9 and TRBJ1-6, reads DTGVSQNPRHKITKRGQNVTFRCDPISEHNRLYWYRQTLGQGPEFLTYFQNEAQLEKSRLLSDRFSAERPKGSFSTLEIQRTEQGDSAMYLCASSIPAVAGNSPLHFGNGTRLTVT.

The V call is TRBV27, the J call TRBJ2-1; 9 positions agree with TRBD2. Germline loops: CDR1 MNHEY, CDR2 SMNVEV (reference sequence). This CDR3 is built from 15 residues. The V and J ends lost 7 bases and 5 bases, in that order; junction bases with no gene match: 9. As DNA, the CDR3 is TGTGCCAGCAATAAAGCGGGGGGCAACAACAATGAGCAGTTCTTC. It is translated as CASNKAGGNNNEQFF.

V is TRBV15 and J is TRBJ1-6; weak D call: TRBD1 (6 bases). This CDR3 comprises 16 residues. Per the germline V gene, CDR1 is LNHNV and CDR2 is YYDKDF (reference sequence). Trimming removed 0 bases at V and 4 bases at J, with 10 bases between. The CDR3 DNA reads TGTGCCACCAGCAGAGATTATCAGGGGTATAATTCACCCCTCCACTTT. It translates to CATSRDYQGYNSPLHF. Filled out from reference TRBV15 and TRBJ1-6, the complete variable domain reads DAMVIQNPRYQVTQFGKPVTLSCSQTLNHNVMYWYQQKSSQAPKLLFHYYDKDFNNEADTPDNFQSRRPNTSFCFLDIRSPGLGDTAMYLCATSRDYQGYNSPLHFGNGTRLTVT.

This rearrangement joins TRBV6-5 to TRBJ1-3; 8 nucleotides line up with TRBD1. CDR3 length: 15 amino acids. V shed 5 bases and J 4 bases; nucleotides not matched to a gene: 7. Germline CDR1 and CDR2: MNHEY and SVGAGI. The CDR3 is CASSPTTGVGNTIYF. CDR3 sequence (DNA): TGTGCCAGCAGTCCGACGACAGGGGTCGGAAACACCATATATTTT.

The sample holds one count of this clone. Written as DNA, the CDR3 is TGTGCCAGCAGCGTAGAGGGGTACACCATATATTTT. Residues: CASSVEGYTIYF. The chain combines TRBV9 with TRBJ1-3; maybe TRBD1 (5 bases). With 0 bases removed from V and 8 bases from J, the gap between germline ends came to 6 bases. There are 12 residues in the CDR3. Germline-derived CDR1 and CDR2 are SGDLS and YYNGEE.

The CDR3 here is CSASPTGGTDTQYF. In nucleotides, the CDR3 is TGCAGTGCTAGTCCCACAGGGGGGACAGATACGCAGTATTTT. The chain links TRBV20-1 to TRBJ2-3, with 8 bases matching TRBD1. Germline V lookup: CDR1 DFQATT, CDR2 SNEGSKA (reference sequence). The length of the CDR3 is 14 residues. J lost 3 bases, V lost 3 bases, and 5 bases had no gene match.

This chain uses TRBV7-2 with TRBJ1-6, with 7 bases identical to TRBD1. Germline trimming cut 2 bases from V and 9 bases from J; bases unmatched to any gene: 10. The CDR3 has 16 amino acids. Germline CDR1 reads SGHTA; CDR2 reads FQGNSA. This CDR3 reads CASSLYGTGEGSPLHF. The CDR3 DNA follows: TGTGCCAGCAGCTTATATGGTACAGGGGAAGGTTCACCCCTCCACTTT.

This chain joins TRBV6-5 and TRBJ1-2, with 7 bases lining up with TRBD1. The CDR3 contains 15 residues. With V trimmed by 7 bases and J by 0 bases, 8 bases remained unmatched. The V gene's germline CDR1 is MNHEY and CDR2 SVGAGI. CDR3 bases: TGTGCCAGCACCAACAGGGGCAGTCCTAACTATGGCTACACCTTC. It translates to CASTNRGSPNYGYTF.

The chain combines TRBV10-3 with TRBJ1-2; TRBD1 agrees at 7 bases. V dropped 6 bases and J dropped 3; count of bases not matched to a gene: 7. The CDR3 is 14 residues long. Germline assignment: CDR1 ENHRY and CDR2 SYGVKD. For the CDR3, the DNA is TGTGCCATCAGAGAGGGGGCGATGGACTATGGCTACACCTTC. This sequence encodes CAIREGAMDYGYTF.

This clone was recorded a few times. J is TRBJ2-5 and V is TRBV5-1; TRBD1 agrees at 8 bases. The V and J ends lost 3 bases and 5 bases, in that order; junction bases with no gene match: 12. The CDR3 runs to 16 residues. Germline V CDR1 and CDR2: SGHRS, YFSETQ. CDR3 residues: CASSSGDAGGWETQYF. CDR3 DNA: TGCGCCAGCAGCTCGGGCGACGCAGGGGGCTGGGAGACCCAGTACTTC. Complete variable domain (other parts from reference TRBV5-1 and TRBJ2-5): KAGVTQTPRYLIKTRGQQVTLSCSPISGHRSVSWYQQTPGQGLQFLFEYFSETQRNKGNFPGRFSGRQFSNSRSEMNVSTLELGDSALYLCASSSGDAGGWETQYFGPGTRLLVL.

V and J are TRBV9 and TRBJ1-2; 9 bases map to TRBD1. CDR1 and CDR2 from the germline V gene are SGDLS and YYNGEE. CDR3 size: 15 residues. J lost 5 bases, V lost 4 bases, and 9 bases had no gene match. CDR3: CASSTGGADPYGYTF. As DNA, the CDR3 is TGTGCCAGCAGCACAGGGGGCGCGGATCCGTATGGCTACACCTTC.

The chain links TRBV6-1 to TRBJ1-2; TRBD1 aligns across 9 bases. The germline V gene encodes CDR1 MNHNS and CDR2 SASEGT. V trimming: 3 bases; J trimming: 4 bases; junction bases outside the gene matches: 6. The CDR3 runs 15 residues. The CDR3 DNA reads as TGTGCCAGCAGTGACCCGGGACAGGGTATCTATGGCTACACCTTC. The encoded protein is CASSDPGQGIYGYTF.

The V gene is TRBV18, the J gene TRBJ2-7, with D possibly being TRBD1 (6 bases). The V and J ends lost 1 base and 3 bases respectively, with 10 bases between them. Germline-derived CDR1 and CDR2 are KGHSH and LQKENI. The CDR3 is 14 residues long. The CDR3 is CASSPLTGIYEQYF. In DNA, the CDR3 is TGTGCCAGCTCACCACTTACAGGGATCTACGAGCAGTACTTC.

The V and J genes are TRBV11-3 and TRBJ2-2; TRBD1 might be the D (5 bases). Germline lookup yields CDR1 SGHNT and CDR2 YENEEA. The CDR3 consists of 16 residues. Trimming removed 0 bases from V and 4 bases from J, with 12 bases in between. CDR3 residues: CASSLDRTPTTGELFF. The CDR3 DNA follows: TGTGCCAGCAGCTTAGATCGGACACCCACCACCGGGGAGCTGTTTTTT.

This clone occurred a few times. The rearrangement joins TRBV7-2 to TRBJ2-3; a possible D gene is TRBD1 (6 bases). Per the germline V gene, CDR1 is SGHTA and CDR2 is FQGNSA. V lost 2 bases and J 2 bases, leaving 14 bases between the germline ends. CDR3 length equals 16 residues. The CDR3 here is CASSLTTGAYTDTQYF. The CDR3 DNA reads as TGTGCCAGCAGCTTAACGACAGGAGCCTACACAGATACGCAGTATTTT.

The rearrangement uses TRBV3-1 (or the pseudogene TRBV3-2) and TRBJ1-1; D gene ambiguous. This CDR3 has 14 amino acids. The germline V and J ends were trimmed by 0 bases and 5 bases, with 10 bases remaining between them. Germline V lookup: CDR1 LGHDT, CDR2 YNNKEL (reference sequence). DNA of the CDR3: TGTGCCAGCAGCCAAGAAGTGGAGGGTACTGAAGCTTTCTTT. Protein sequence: CASSQEVEGTEAFF.

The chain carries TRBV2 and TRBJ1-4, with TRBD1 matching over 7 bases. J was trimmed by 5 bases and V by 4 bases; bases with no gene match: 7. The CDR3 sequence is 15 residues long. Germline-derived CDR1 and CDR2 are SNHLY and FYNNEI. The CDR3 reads CASSATGAWNEKLFF. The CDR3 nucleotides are TGTGCCAGCAGTGCTACAGGGGCATGGAATGAAAAACTGTTTTTT.

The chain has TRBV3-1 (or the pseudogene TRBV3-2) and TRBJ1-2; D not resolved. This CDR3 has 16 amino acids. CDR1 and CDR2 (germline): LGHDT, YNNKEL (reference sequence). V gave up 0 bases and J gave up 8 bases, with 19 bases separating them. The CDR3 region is CASSQDLVSRAGGYTF. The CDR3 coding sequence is TGTGCCAGCAGCCAAGATTTGGTGTCGAGGGCCGGCGGCTACACCTTC.

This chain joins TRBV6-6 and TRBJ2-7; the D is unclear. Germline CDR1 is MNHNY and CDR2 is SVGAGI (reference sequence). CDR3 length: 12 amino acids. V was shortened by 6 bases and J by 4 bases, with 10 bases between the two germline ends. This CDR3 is CASSKELYEQYF. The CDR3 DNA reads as TGTGCCAGCAGCAAGGAGTTGTACGAGCAGTACTTC.

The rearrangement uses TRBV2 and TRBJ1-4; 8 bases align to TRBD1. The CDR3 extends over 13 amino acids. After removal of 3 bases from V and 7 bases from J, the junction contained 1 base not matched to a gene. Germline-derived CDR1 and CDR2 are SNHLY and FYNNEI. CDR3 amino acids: CASSEQGAEKLFF. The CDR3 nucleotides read TGTGCCAGCAGTGAGCAGGGGGCTGAAAAACTGTTTTTT.

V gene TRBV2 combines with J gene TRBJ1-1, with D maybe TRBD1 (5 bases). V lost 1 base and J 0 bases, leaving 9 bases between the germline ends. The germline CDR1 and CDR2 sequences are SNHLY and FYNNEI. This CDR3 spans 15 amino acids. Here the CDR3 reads CASSEVSGLNTEAFF. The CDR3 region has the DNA TGTGCCAGCAGTGAAGTATCAGGGTTGAACACTGAAGCTTTCTTT.

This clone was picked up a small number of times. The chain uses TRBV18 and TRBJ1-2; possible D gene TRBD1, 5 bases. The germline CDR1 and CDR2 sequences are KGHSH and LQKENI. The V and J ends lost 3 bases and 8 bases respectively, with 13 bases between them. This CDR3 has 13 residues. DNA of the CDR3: TGTGCCAGCTCACCCGGGGGGTCTGGAGGCTACACCTTC. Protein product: CASSPGGSGGYTF.

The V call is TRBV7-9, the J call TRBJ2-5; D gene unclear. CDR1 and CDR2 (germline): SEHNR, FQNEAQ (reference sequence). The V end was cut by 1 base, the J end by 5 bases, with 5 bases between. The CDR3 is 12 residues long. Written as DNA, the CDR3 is TGTGCCAGCAGCTTAGTATCGGAGACCCAGTACTTC. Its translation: CASSLVSETQYF.

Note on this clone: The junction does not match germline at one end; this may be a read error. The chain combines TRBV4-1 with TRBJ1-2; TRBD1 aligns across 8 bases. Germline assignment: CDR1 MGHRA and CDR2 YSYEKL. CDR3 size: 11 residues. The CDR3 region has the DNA TGCGCCAGCAGCCAAGGCCCTGACAGGGGCTTC. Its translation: CASSQGPDRGF.